The 25 T cell receptor beta chains below all came from one sample that was sequenced in a study of breast tumors, draining lymph nodes, adjacent tissues. MiXCR, applied by TCRdb to the multiplex PCR reads, yields one record per CDR3 protein. The sample yields about 180,000 distinct CDR3 sequences, roughly a third seen once. Breast cancer patients provided tissue from their axillary draining lymph nodes. Material: axillary lymph node tissue. These receptors originate from a female donor with breast cancer. Some clones in this sample may be carry-over from other donors' samples.

The genes are TRBV27 and TRBJ2-7; 11 nucleotides line up with TRBD2. Looked up from germline, CDR1 is MNHEY and CDR2 is SMNVEV (reference sequence). The V gene end was trimmed by 9 bases and the J gene end by 3 bases; junction bases not matched to a gene: 4. The CDR3 runs 13 residues. The CDR3 region is CASQTSGGYEQYF. CDR3 nucleotide sequence: TGTGCCAGTCAAACTAGCGGGGGCTACGAGCAGTACTTC.

This clonotype appeared many times. This sequence joins TRBV10-3 and TRBJ2-3; 8 bases are a match to TRBD2. The germline V gene has CDR1 ENHRY and CDR2 SYGVKD. Unmatched junction bases numbered 3, after V lost 8 bases and J lost 2 bases. The length of the CDR3 is 13 residues. The CDR3 region has the DNA TGTGCCATCCGGGAGGGCGACACAGATACGCAGTATTTT. Its translation: CAIREGDTDTQYF.

The rearrangement joins TRBV20-1 to TRBJ1-1, with D possibly being TRBD1 (5 bases). The CDR3 is 14 residues long. Germline assignment: CDR1 DFQATT and CDR2 SNEGSKA (reference sequence). Deletions cut 4 bases from V and 0 bases from J, with 12 bases between. DNA for the CDR3: TGCAGTGCTAAGGCGGGACCCATGAACACTGAAGCTTTCTTT. As protein: CSAKAGPMNTEAFF.

This rearrangement joins TRBV30 to TRBJ2-5; 11 bases match TRBD1. V gave up 4 bases and J gave up 5 bases; unmatched junction bases: 6. The CDR3 loop spans 14 amino acids. Germline CDR1 GTSNPN, CDR2 SVGIG (reference sequence). The CDR3 spells CAWIWGQGVETQYF. The CDR3 nucleotides are TGTGCCTGGATCTGGGGACAGGGGGTGGAGACCCAGTACTTC.

This clonotype was found many times. V and J are TRBV5-8 and TRBJ2-7, with a possible D match to TRBD2 (7 bases). Germline CDR1 is SGHTS and CDR2 is YDEGEE. The CDR3 has 15 residues. V lost 3 bases and J 3 bases, leaving 16 bases between the germline ends. The DNA of the CDR3 is TGTGCCAGCAGCTGGACCGGGGGGCCTCTCTACGAGCAGTACTTC. The encoded protein is CASSWTGGPLYEQYF. Full variable domain (remainder filled in from reference TRBV5-8 and TRBJ2-7): EAGVTQSPTHLIKTRGQQATLRCSPISGHTSVYWYQQALGLGLQFLLWYDEGEERNRGNFPPRFSGRQFPNYSSELNVNALELEDSALYLCASSWTGGPLYEQYFGPGTRLTVT.

This clonotype has at least ten counts. This sequence joins TRBV7-3 and TRBJ2-7; 7 bases map to TRBD1. Germline CDR1 is SGHTA and CDR2 is FQGTGA. The CDR3 has 13 residues. Germline trimming cut 5 bases from V and 6 bases from J; bases unmatched to any gene: 7. CDR3 protein: CASSREGGGEQYF. CDR3 DNA sequence: TGTGCCAGCAGCCGGGAAGGGGGCGGCGAGCAGTACTTC.

This clonotype was seen repeatedly, ten times or more. This chain connects TRBV7-3 to TRBJ2-5, with TRBD1 identical over 7 bases. Germline V gene data show CDR1 as SGHTA and CDR2 as FQGTGA. Germline trimming cut 0 bases from V and 5 bases from J; bases unmatched to any gene: 6. This CDR3 comprises 15 residues. The CDR3 sequence is CASSLTGQLGETQYF. The CDR3, as DNA: TGTGCCAGCAGCTTAACGGGACAGCTCGGGGAGACCCAGTACTTC.

This clonotype was found many times. The V call is TRBV19, the J call TRBJ1-2, with a weak D call TRBD1 (5 bases). CDR3 size: 13 residues. CDR1 LNHDA and CDR2 SQIVND come from the germline V gene (reference sequence). V was trimmed by 7 bases and J by 2 bases, leaving 11 bases between them. CDR3 sequence reads: CASTQGLNYGYTF. CDR3 in DNA: TGTGCCAGTACTCAGGGTTTAAACTATGGCTACACCTTC. The full variable domain, its missing parts supplied by reference TRBV19 and TRBJ1-2, is DGGITQSPKYLFRKEGQNVTLSCEQNLNHDAMYWYRQDPGQGLRLIYYSQIVNDFQKGDIAEGYSVSREKKESFPLTVTSAQKNPTAFYLCASTQGLNYGYTFGSGTRLTVV.

This chain links TRBV27 with TRBJ1-2; 10 bases are shared with TRBD1. The V segment lost 3 bases and the J segment 10 bases; nucleotides outside the gene matches: 8. This CDR3 spans 14 amino acids. Germline V gene sequence: CDR1 MNHEY, CDR2 SMNVEV (reference sequence). The CDR3 here is CASSLTGGGSDYTF. In DNA, the CDR3 is TGTGCCAGCAGTTTGACAGGGGGCGGGTCTGACTACACCTTC.

Of note for this clonotype: Since the CDR3 does not end with the conserved phenylalanine or tryptophan, this likely comes from a read error. The rearrangement joins TRBV9 to TRBJ2-1; D gene unclear. V was clipped by 0 bases and J by 3 bases, with 4 bases between them. The length of the CDR3 is 13 residues. Germline V gives CDR1 SGDLS, CDR2 YYNGEE. This CDR3 reads CASSVGVYNEQFS. The DNA for the CDR3 is TGTGCCAGCAGCGTAGGAGTCTACAATGAGCAGTTCTCC.

CDR3 bases: TGTGCCAGCAGCTTACCCGGACTAGCGGCCTACAATGAGCAGTTCTTC. Amino acid sequence: CASSLPGLAAYNEQFF. The rearrangement links TRBV5-6 to TRBJ2-1; 10 bases are a match to TRBD2. CDR3 length equals 16 residues. CDR1 and CDR2 from the germline V gene are SGHDT and YYEEEE. Trimming at V came to 2 bases and at J to 2 bases, leaving 4 bases not matched to a gene.

At least ten counts were recorded for this clonotype. In nucleotides, the CDR3 is TGTGCCAGCAGTGAAGCGCGTAAGGGGGGTGAACAGTTCTTC. Translation gives CASSEARKGGEQFF. The rearrangement joins TRBV2 to TRBJ2-1; either TRBD1 or TRBD2 may fit D (6 bases each). This CDR3 spans 14 amino acids. Per the germline V gene, CDR1 is SNHLY and CDR2 is FYNNEI. Between the trimmed V and J ends, which lost 0 bases and 13 bases, there was a span of 16 bases.

This clonotype appeared many times. J is TRBJ2-3 and V is TRBV7-8; D is possibly TRBD1 (6 bases). CDR1 and CDR2 from the germline V gene are SGHVS and FQNEAQ. With 4 bases removed from V and 8 bases from J, the gap between germline ends came to 10 bases. CDR3 size: 12 residues. The CDR3 sequence is CASSWTDGTQYF. CDR3 nucleotides: TGTGCCAGCAGCTGGACAGATGGTACGCAGTATTTT. The whole variable domain, filled in from reference TRBV7-8 and TRBJ2-3, reads GAGVSQSPRYKVAKRGQDVALRCDPISGHVSLFWYQQALGQGPEFLTYFQNEAQLDKSGLPSDRFFAERPEGSVSTLKIQRTQQEDSAVYLCASSWTDGTQYFGPGTRLTVL.

At least ten counts were recorded for this clonotype. This sequence joins TRBV9 and TRBJ2-7; D remains unclear. V was pared by 0 bases and J by 2 bases, with 12 bases between. Germline V CDR1 and CDR2: SGDLS, YYNGEE. This CDR3 has 15 amino acids. As DNA, the CDR3 is TGTGCCAGCAGCGTAGACACCCAGTCTACCTACGAGCAGTACTTC. It codes for CASSVDTQSTYEQYF.

On this clonotype itself: This may come from a read error, since a much larger clone is one base off. J is TRBJ1-2 and V is TRBV4-1, with TRBD1 as a possible D gene (5 bases). Germline V CDR1 and CDR2: MGHRA, YSYEKL. This CDR3 spans 14 amino acids. This CDR3 is CASSQEAGGDGYAF. The CDR3 coding sequence is TGCGCCAGCAGCCAAGAGGCGGGAGGGGATGGCTACGCCTTC.

This clonotype was seen only a few times. The DNA for the CDR3 is TGTGCCAGCAGCCGGGACGGCTCCTACGAGCAGTACTTC. It is translated as CASSRDGSYEQYF. The chain recombines TRBV27 with TRBJ2-7, with D possibly called TRBD1 or TRBD2 (5 bases each). Germline V lookup: CDR1 MNHEY, CDR2 SMNVEV (reference sequence). CDR3 length: 13 amino acids. V was cut by 6 bases and J by 0 bases, with 9 bases left in between.

This clonotype was detected many times. This rearrangement joins TRBV4-1 to TRBJ2-5, with D uncertain. This CDR3 has 13 residues. Trimming cost V 2 bases and J 5 bases, with 9 bases left between them. Germline loops: CDR1 MGHRA, CDR2 YSYEKL. In DNA, the CDR3 is TGCGCCAGCAGCCAAAGGGATTCGGAGACCCAGTACTTC. Translated, it gives CASSQRDSETQYF.

This clonotype was seen ten or more times. The chain employs TRBV5-8 and TRBJ2-3; no reliable D call. Deletions cut 1 base from V and 6 bases from J, with 6 bases between. This CDR3 has 12 amino acids. Germline-derived CDR1 and CDR2 are SGHTS and YDEGEE. CDR3 residues: CASSLYSDTQYF. CDR3 DNA: TGTGCCAGCAGCTTGTATTCTGATACGCAGTATTTT.

This clonotype was detected many times. The chain is built from TRBV7-3 and TRBJ1-2; possible D gene TRBD1, 5 bases. V lost 5 bases and J 8 bases, leaving 15 bases between the germline ends. This CDR3 comprises 13 residues. Germline loops: CDR1 SGHTA, CDR2 FQGTGA. CDR3 amino acids: CASSPGPTTGYTF. Here the CDR3 DNA reads TGTGCCAGCAGCCCGGGACCGACGACCGGCTACACCTTC.

In its sample, this clonotype was seen a few times. V is TRBV16 and J is TRBJ1-5; D is perhaps TRBD1 (6 bases). Germline CDR1 reads KGHSY; CDR2 reads FQNENV. Trimming took 1 base from V and 5 from J, leaving 15 bases between them. This CDR3 spans 16 amino acids. The CDR3 spells CASSQWVGRGYQPQHF. CDR3 in DNA: TGTGCCAGCAGCCAATGGGTCGGCAGGGGATATCAGCCCCAGCATTTT.

There are many counts of this clonotype. The chain has TRBV5-8 and TRBJ2-3; a possible D gene is TRBD2 (5 bases). Trimming stripped 4 bases from V and 6 bases from J, with 12 bases between. Germline V lookup: CDR1 SGHTS, CDR2 YDEGEE. CDR3 length: 13 residues. CDR3 nucleotides: TGTGCCAGCAGCCCTGGAGGATGGGATACGCAGTATTTT. Translated, it gives CASSPGGWDTQYF.

V is TRBV19 and J is TRBJ2-7; 7 bases agree with TRBD2. Unmatched junction bases numbered 3, after V lost 2 bases and J lost 2 bases. CDR1 and CDR2 from the germline V gene are LNHDA and SQIVND (reference sequence). CDR3 length: 14 amino acids. CDR3 residues: CASSIRTRTYEQYF. The CDR3 DNA reads TGTGCCAGTAGTATAAGGACTAGGACCTACGAGCAGTACTTC.

This clonotype was seen many times. The chain is built from TRBV12-3 or TRBV12-4 and TRBJ2-2, with TRBD2 matching over 7 bases. The CDR3 has 12 amino acids. Unmatched junction bases numbered 2, after V lost 6 bases and J lost 7 bases. CDR3 region: CASSRTSGELFF. The DNA of the CDR3 is TGTGCCAGCAGCCGGACTAGCGGGGAGCTGTTTTTT.

The table lists this clonotype with many counts. The chain is built from TRBV7-9 and TRBJ1-3, with D uncertain. The CDR3 extends over 17 amino acids. V was clipped by 5 bases and J by 0 bases, with 17 bases between them. Germline CDR1 reads SEHNR; CDR2 reads FQNEAQ (reference sequence). The CDR3 DNA follows: TGTGCCAGCAGCGCAAACCTAGAGACACTCTCTGGAAACACCATATATTTT. Encoded protein: CASSANLETLSGNTIYF.

The chain carries TRBV12-3 or TRBV12-4 and TRBJ2-5; 9 bases agree with TRBD1. With V trimmed by 11 bases and J by 5 bases, 15 bases remained unmatched. CDR3 length: 15 amino acids. The CDR3 DNA reads as TGTGCCGGGGGGGGGACAGGGCGGACCGGGGAGACCCAGTACTTC. It specifies CAGGGTGRTGETQYF.